Listed below are T cell receptor beta chains from one sample, sequenced in a study of blood T cell repertoires in COVID-19. This table comes from immunoSEQ multiplex PCR, and its TCRdb copy is limited to in-frame clones, with some not included. This sample has approximately 400,000 clones, with around 84% found just once. The sample comprised peripheral blood. The source of these receptors is a human donor with acute or convalescent COVID-19. The donor label of this sample is uncertain. CDR3s include the opening cysteine and the closing phenylalanine or tryptophan. The D gene is left open where the match is weak. Not all rows give a size; the values are once, few, many and, for expanded clones, a class.

13	NA	TRBD1	TRBV30	TRBJ1-2	TGTGCCTGGAGTAGGGACAGGCCGAGGGGCTACACCTTC	CAWSRDRPRGYTF
12	NA	NA	TRBV10-1	TRBJ2-3	TGCGCCAGCAGTGCAGGGGCAGATACGCAGTATTTT	CASSAGADTQYF
14	once	TRBD1	TRBV6-1	TRBJ2-7	TGTGCCAGCAGTGACCGGACAGGACTCTACGAGCAGTACTTC	CASSDRTGLYEQYF
15	NA	TRBD1	TRBV7-7	TRBJ2-2	TGTGCCAGCAGCTTAGGACAGGGGACGACCGGGGAGCTGTTTTTT	CASSLGQGTTGELFF
14	NA	NA	TRBV2	TRBJ2-2	TGTGCCAGCAGGGGACTTTTAAACACCGGGGAGCTGTTTTTT	CASRGLLNTGELFF
14	NA	NA	TRBV3-1/TRBV3-2	TRBJ2-1	TGTGCCAGCAGCCCTCGCCAGGGGGGCAATGAGCAGTTCTTC	CASSPRQGGNEQFF
15	NA	TRBD1	TRBV5-4	TRBJ1-2	TGTGCCAGCAGCTTGGTACAGGGGACTAACTATGGCTACACCTTC	CASSLVQGTNYGYTF
12	NA	NA	TRBV3-1/TRBV3-2	TRBJ1-2	TGTGCCAGCAGCCAAGAAGGAGGTGGCTACACCTTC	CASSQEGGGYTF
11	NA	NA	TRBV20-1	TRBJ1-2	TGCAGTGCTAGTTTCGGGTATGGCTACACCTTC	CSASFGYGYTF
13	NA	NA	TRBV7-8	TRBJ1-1	TGTGCCAGCAGCTTAGGACAGTTTGCTGAAGCTTTCTTT	CASSLGQFAEAFF
14	NA	NA	TRBV28	TRBJ2-4	TGTGCCAGCAGCACAACGCCACAGGGAAACATTCAGTACTTC	CASSTTPQGNIQYF
15	few	NA	TRBV5-1	TRBJ1-2	TGCGCCAGCAGCTTGGCCTCGCCCGGGACTTATGGCTACACCTTC	CASSLASPGTYGYTF
17	NA	TRBD2	TRBV7-2	TRBJ2-5	TGTGCCAGCAGCCCCCGTTTGCGAGCGGGAGGATTTGAGACCCAGTACTTC	CASSPRLRAGGFETQYF
15	NA	NA	TRBV7-6	TRBJ2-5	TGTGCCAGCAGCTTAGGCTCCACCGCGCGAGAGACCCAGTACTTC	CASSLGSTARETQYF
16	NA	TRBD1	TRBV3-1/TRBV3-2	TRBJ2-7	TGTGCCAGCAGCCAAGGAGGCGGGACAGGAGCTTACGAGCAGTACTTC	CASSQGGGTGAYEQYF
15	NA	NA	TRBV7-9	TRBJ1-1	TGTGCCAGCAGCTCCGAGACTGGCAGGAACACTGAAGCTTTCTTT	CASSSETGRNTEAFF
17	NA	TRBD1	TRBV3-1/TRBV3-2	TRBJ1-2	TGTGCCAGCAGCCTTAGGACAGGACGACGAGGATACTATGGCTACACCTTC	CASSLRTGRRGYYGYTF
15	NA	NA	TRBV7-6	TRBJ1-1	TGTGCCAGCAGCTTAGGTCGGGGAGGAAGCACTGAAGCTTTCTTT	CASSLGRGGSTEAFF
13	NA	TRBD1	TRBV12-3/TRBV12-4	TRBJ1-2	TGTGCCAGCAGAAGGGACAGGGTGACGGGCTACACCTTC	CASRRDRVTGYTF
14	NA	NA	TRBV6-6	TRBJ1-3	TGTGCCAGCAGTGTACAGCACTCTGGAAACACCATATATTTT	CASSVQHSGNTIYF
16	NA	TRBD1	TRBV3-1/TRBV3-2	TRBJ1-2	TGTGCCAGCAGCCAACGGGGACAGGGTTTATTCTATGGCTACACCTTC	CASSQRGQGLFYGYTF
14	NA	NA	TRBV4-2	TRBJ1-2	TGTGCCAGCAGCCAAGTTGGGGAGGTCTATGGCTACACCTTC	CASSQVGEVYGYTF
14	NA	TRBD1	TRBV14	TRBJ1-2	TGTGCCAGCAGCCCCGGGGGACAGAATTATGGCTACACCTTC	CASSPGGQNYGYTF
16	NA	TRBD2	TRBV9	TRBJ2-7	TGTGCCAGCAGCGTAGGAGGATCGGGGGGTAACTACGAGCAGTACTTC	CASSVGGSGGNYEQYF
14	NA	TRBD1	TRBV7-2	TRBJ1-2	TGTGCCAGCAGCTTAGCCACAGGGGGGTATGGCTACACCTTC	CASSLATGGYGYTF